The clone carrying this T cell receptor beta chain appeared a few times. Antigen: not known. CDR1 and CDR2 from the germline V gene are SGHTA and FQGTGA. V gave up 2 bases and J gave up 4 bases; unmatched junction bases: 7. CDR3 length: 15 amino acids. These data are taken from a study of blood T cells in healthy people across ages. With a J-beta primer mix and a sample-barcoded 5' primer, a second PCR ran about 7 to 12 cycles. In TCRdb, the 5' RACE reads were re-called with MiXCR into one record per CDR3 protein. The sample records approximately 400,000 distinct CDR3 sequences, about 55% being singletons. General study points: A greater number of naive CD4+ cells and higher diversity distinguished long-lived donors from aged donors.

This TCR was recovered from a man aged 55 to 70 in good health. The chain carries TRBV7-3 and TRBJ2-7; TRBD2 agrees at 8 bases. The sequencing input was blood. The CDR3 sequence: CASSLFPGREYEQYF. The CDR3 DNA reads TGTGCCAGCAGCTTATTCCCCGGGAGGGAGTACGAGCAGTACTTC.